The 28 T cell receptor beta chains given below trace back to one sample, sequenced in a study of identical twins. TCRdb reprocessed the 5' RACE reads via MiXCR and lists one record per CDR3 protein. Of nearly 900,000 distinct CDR3 sequences in the sample, around 12% were seen once. The same specimen was also included in a second study, on yellow fever vaccine responses in identical twins.

Sample: PBMCs. The receptors here all came from a woman in her late teens or twenties in good health.

The sample holds a few counts of this clonotype. The chain carries TRBV5-1 and TRBJ2-2; TRBD1 aligns across 10 bases. In germline, CDR1 is SGHRS, CDR2 YFSETQ. The V and J ends lost 3 bases and 7 bases, in that order; junction bases with no gene match: 3. The CDR3 runs 14 residues. The CDR3 region is CASSWDRGDGELFF. The CDR3 DNA reads as TGCGCCAGCAGCTGGGACAGGGGAGACGGGGAGCTGTTTTTT.

This clonotype occurred a few times. The rearrangement joins TRBV5-1 to TRBJ2-5; 12 bases are shared with TRBD2. There are 17 residues in the CDR3. Trimming cost V 1 base and J 2 bases; bases outside gene matches: 6. Germline V gene data show CDR1 as SGHRS and CDR2 as YFSETQ. CDR3: CASSLSTSGGLQETQYF. The CDR3, as DNA: TGCGCCAGCAGCTTGTCGACTAGCGGGGGCCTACAAGAGACCCAGTACTTC.

This chain joins TRBV5-6 and TRBJ2-7; possibly TRBD1 for D (6 bases). This CDR3 has 13 residues. CDR1 is SGHDT, CDR2 YYEEEE, per germline. The V end was cut by 4 bases, the J end by 5 bases, with 13 bases between. The CDR3: CASSPTGFNEQYV. In DNA, the CDR3 is TGTGCCAGCAGCCCCACAGGGTTCAACGAGCAGTACGTC.

This clonotype was recorded once. The chain recombines TRBV5-1 with TRBJ2-7; 12 bases are a match to TRBD2. From germline, CDR1 is SGHRS and CDR2 YFSETQ. The CDR3 is 14 residues long. The V segment lost 6 bases and the J segment 1 base; nucleotides outside the gene matches: 2. The CDR3 protein is CASNLAGGSYEQYF. The CDR3 nucleotides are TGCGCCAGCAATCTAGCGGGAGGGTCCTACGAGCAGTACTTC.

V gene TRBV15 combines with J gene TRBJ2-7; 7 bases fit TRBD1. The CDR3 is 14 amino acids. From germline, CDR1 is LNHNV and CDR2 YYDKDF (reference sequence). V trimming: 0 bases; J trimming: 3 bases; junction bases outside the gene matches: 2. In DNA form, the CDR3 reads TGTGCCACCAGCAGAGAAGACAGGGACTACGAGCAGTACGTC. The encoded protein is CATSREDRDYEQYV.

The V call is TRBV29-1, the J call TRBJ2-7, with 9 bases lining up with TRBD2. Germline lookup yields CDR1 SQVTM and CDR2 ANQGSEA. The CDR3 is 13 amino acids. Trimming at V came to 4 bases and at J to 4 bases, leaving 5 bases not matched to a gene. The CDR3 region has the DNA TGCAGCGTTGTCGCGGGAGGGCCATACGAGCAGTACTTC. This encodes CSVVAGGPYEQYF.

In its sample, this clonotype was seen a few times. Germline is not matched at one junction end, which may reflect a read error. The CDR3, as DNA: TGCAGTTCATCTACGATAGGGGGGGAGACCCAGCACTTC. Residues: CSSSTIGGETQHF. The chain carries TRBV20-1 and TRBJ2-5; the D gene is possibly TRBD2 (7 bases). The CDR3 covers 13 residues. Germline values: CDR1 DFQATT, CDR2 SNEGSKA (reference sequence).

This clonotype was detected only once. This sequence joins TRBV7-9 and TRBJ2-7; 7 bases agree with TRBD2. This CDR3 contains 15 residues. From germline, CDR1 is SEHNR and CDR2 FQNEAQ (reference sequence). V lost 5 bases to trimming and J lost 6 bases; unmatched junction nucleotides: 13. CDR3 protein: CASSLRSGRDTEQYV. CDR3 DNA: TGTGCCAGCAGCCTCCGGTCGGGGAGGGATACCGAGCAGTACGTC.

This chain joins TRBV29-1 and TRBJ1-1, with D uncertain. The CDR3 runs 12 residues. V was clipped by 5 bases and J by 0 bases, with 7 bases between them. CDR1 is SQVTM and CDR2 is ANQGSEA in the germline V gene. DNA of the CDR3: TGCAGCGTTATATCCATGAACACTGAAGCTTTCTTT. The encoded protein is CSVISMNTEAFF. Based on the CDR3 plus reference TRBV29-1 and TRBJ1-1, the full variable domain is SAVISQKPSRDICQRGTSLTIQCQVDSQVTMMFWYRQQPGQSLTLIATANQGSEATYESGFVIDKFPISRPNLTFSTLTVSNMSPEDSSIYLCSVISMNTEAFFGQGTRLTVV.

The genes are TRBV7-8 and TRBJ1-1; the D is unclear. V dropped 0 bases and J dropped 1 base, with 9 bases sitting between them. The CDR3 runs to 15 residues. Germline lookup yields CDR1 SGHVS and CDR2 FQNEAQ. The CDR3 nucleotides are TGTGCCAGCAGCTTAGCAGGGTTTGGGAACACTGAAGCTTTCTTT. Its translation is CASSLAGFGNTEAFF.

There are a few counts of this clonotype. V gene TRBV4-1 combines with J gene TRBJ2-3, with 12 bases aligning to TRBD2. The CDR3 extends over 19 amino acids. The ends lost 0 bases at V and 4 bases at J; junction bases unmatched: 11. CDR1 and CDR2 from the germline V gene are MGHRA and YSYEKL. This CDR3 is CASSQDRRLLAGGADTQYF. In nucleotides, the CDR3 is TGCGCCAGCAGCCAAGATCGGCGACTACTAGCGGGAGGTGCAGATACGCAGTATTTT.

The J gene is TRBJ2-1, the V gene TRBV5-1, with D uncertain. This CDR3 region has 16 residues. With 1 base removed from V and 5 bases from J, the gap between germline ends came to 16 bases. CDR1 and CDR2 from the germline V gene are SGHRS and YFSETQ. The CDR3 nucleotides are TGCGCCAGCAGCTTGCCCGCGCATAGCTTTAACAATGAGCAGTTCTTC. Amino acid sequence: CASSLPAHSFNNEQFF. Based on the CDR3 plus reference TRBV5-1 and TRBJ2-1, the full variable domain is KAGVTQTPRYLIKTRGQQVTLSCSPISGHRSVSWYQQTPGQGLQFLFEYFSETQRNKGNFPGRFSGRQFSNSRSEMNVSTLELGDSALYLCASSLPAHSFNNEQFFGPGTRLTVL.

This clonotype was recorded a few times. This chain joins TRBV7-2 and TRBJ2-1; 15 bases are a match to TRBD2. The V segment lost 5 bases and the J segment 8 bases; nucleotides outside the gene matches: 7. CDR3 length: 16 amino acids. Germline CDR1 is SGHTA and CDR2 is FQGNSA. The CDR3, as DNA: TGTGCCAGCAGCCCGGGACTAGCGGGAGGTTCGGATGAGCAGTTCTTC. Residues: CASSPGLAGGSDEQFF.

This clonotype turned up a few times. J is TRBJ2-1 and V is TRBV14; no reliable D call. CDR3 size: 17 residues. Looked up from germline, CDR1 is SGHDN and CDR2 is FVKESK. The V and J ends lost 0 bases and 0 bases respectively, with 12 bases between them. In DNA form, the CDR3 reads TGTGCCAGCAGCCAAGATTGGGCGGCTAGCTCCTACAATGAGCAGTTCTTC. It yields the protein CASSQDWAASSYNEQFF.

The table lists this clonotype with a few counts. CDR3 loop: CASSGTGTGGYNEQFF. The DNA for the CDR3 is TGTGCCAGCAGTGGGACCGGGACAGGGGGCTACAATGAGCAGTTCTTC. The J gene is TRBJ2-1, the V gene TRBV6-1; 11 positions match TRBD1. Germline V gives CDR1 MNHNS, CDR2 SASEGT. Trimming cost V 4 bases and J 3 bases; bases outside gene matches: 5. This CDR3 comprises 16 residues.

Details on this clonotype: The junction does not match germline at one end; this may be a read error. The chain uses TRBV5-1 and TRBJ2-5; D may be TRBD1 (5 bases). The germline CDR1 and CDR2 sequences are SGHRS and YFSETQ. The CDR3 loop spans 14 amino acids. DNA for the CDR3: TGCGCCAGCAGCTTAAGGGGCTCCAAAGAGGCCCAGTACTTC. Amino acids: CASSLRGSKEAQYF.

This clonotype was detected many times. The chain recombines TRBV29-1 with TRBJ2-1, with TRBD2 matching over 9 bases. The CDR3 spans 17 residues. Per the germline V gene, CDR1 is SQVTM and CDR2 is ANQGSEA. Losses at the gene ends were 1 base for V and 4 bases for J; bases not matched to a gene: 11. CDR3 sequence: CSVEGSPTSGNYNEQFF. CDR3 sequence (DNA): TGCAGCGTTGAAGGATCCCCGACTAGCGGAAATTACAATGAGCAGTTCTTC.

The sample holds many counts of this clonotype. The V gene is TRBV10-3, the J gene TRBJ2-2; 7 bases are a match to TRBD1. With 10 bases clipped from V and 3 bases from J, the junction kept 5 bases outside the gene matches. Germline values: CDR1 ENHRY, CDR2 SYGVKD. This CDR3 comprises 13 residues. For the CDR3, the DNA is TGTGCCACCAACAGGGGTGACACCGGGGAGCTGTTTTTT. Its translation is CATNRGDTGELFF.

This rearrangement joins TRBV21-1 to TRBJ2-3; TRBD2 reflects the table's D call only, with no check against the DNA. TRBV21-1 is classified as a pseudogene. The CDR3 covers 17 residues. CDR3 sequence: CASSKRKRAGAPDTQYF. As DNA, the CDR3 is TGTGCCAGCAGCAAACGGAAGCGGGCAGGGGCCCCCGATACGCAGTATTTT.

This clonotype was seen a few times. V is TRBV20-1 and J is TRBJ2-1; TRBD1 matches at 10 bases. V trimming: 5 bases; J trimming: 3 bases; junction bases outside the gene matches: 7. CDR1 is DFQATT, CDR2 SNEGSKA, per germline (reference sequence). This CDR3 has 15 residues. CDR3 in DNA: TGCAGTGCTTGGGGGGGACAGGGGATCTACAATGAGCAGTTCTTC. Encoded protein: CSAWGGQGIYNEQFF.

This clonotype appeared many times. DNA of the CDR3: TGTGCCAGCAGCTTAGGTTGGGGGTCCTACGAGCAGTACTTC. It encodes CASSLGWGSYEQYF. This chain links TRBV7-2 with TRBJ2-7; D possibly uses TRBD1 or TRBD2 (5 bases each). The V end was cut by 1 base, the J end by 1 base, with 8 bases between. Per the germline V gene, CDR1 is SGHTA and CDR2 is FQGNSA. The length of the CDR3 is 14 residues.

The V call is TRBV7-6, the J call TRBJ2-1; either TRBD1 or TRBD2 may fit D (5 bases each). Trimming took off 2 bases at V and 2 bases at J, with 10 bases between the two ends. The CDR3 consists of 15 residues. Germline CDR1 reads SGHVS; CDR2 reads FNYEAQ. The CDR3 reads CASSLYGATYNEQFF. As DNA, the CDR3 is TGTGCCAGCAGCTTATACGGGGCCACCTACAATGAGCAGTTCTTC.

This clonotype has ten or more counts. V usage is TRBV29-1 and J usage is TRBJ2-2; D is unclear. Trimming pared 4 bases from V and 0 bases from J, leaving 9 bases between. Germline V lookup: CDR1 SQVTM, CDR2 ANQGSEA. This CDR3 spans 14 amino acids. CDR3: CSVAEHTNTGELFF. Here the CDR3 DNA reads TGCAGCGTTGCCGAACATACGAACACCGGGGAGCTGTTTTTT.

Here the CDR3 DNA reads TGTGCCAGCAGCTTAGGGGCAGGCCACCGCACAGATACGCAGTATTTT. Protein sequence: CASSLGAGHRTDTQYF. This chain links TRBV11-2 with TRBJ2-3; D is undetermined. CDR1 is SGHAT, CDR2 FQNNGV, per germline. The length of the CDR3 is 16 residues. V was clipped by 1 base and J by 1 base, with 12 bases between them.

The chain combines TRBV27 with TRBJ2-2; 14 bases are a match to TRBD2. Per germline, CDR1 MNHEY and CDR2 SMNVEV (reference sequence). With V trimmed by 7 bases and J by 5 bases, 9 bases remained unmatched. The CDR3 sequence is 17 residues long. CDR3 amino acids: CASTEGLAGVRTGELFF. CDR3 nucleotide sequence: TGTGCCAGCACTGAGGGACTAGCGGGAGTGAGGACCGGGGAGCTGTTTTTT.

CDR3 coding DNA: TGTGCCAGCAGCCCCCGGACAGAACAGGAGACCCAGTACTTC. Its protein product is CASSPRTEQETQYF. The rearrangement links TRBV28 to TRBJ2-5; D is perhaps TRBD1 (6 bases). The V end was cut by 6 bases, the J end by 5 bases, with 16 bases between. Looked up from germline, CDR1 is MDHEN and CDR2 is SYDVKM. The CDR3 sequence is 14 residues long.

The gene calls are TRBV20-1 and TRBJ2-7; TRBD1 might be the D (6 bases). Between the trimmed V and J ends, which lost 0 bases and 5 bases, there was a span of 17 bases. The CDR3 sequence is 15 residues long. CDR1 and CDR2 (germline): DFQATT, SNEGSKA (reference sequence). The CDR3 reads CSARDPVSQGNEQYV. DNA for the CDR3: TGCAGTGCTAGAGACCCTGTATCACAGGGAAACGAGCAGTACGTC.

The table lists this clonotype with a few counts. This chain links TRBV7-9 with TRBJ2-7; the D is unclear. Between the trimmed V and J ends, which lost 6 bases and 3 bases, there was a span of 6 bases. The CDR3 is 11 amino acids. Germline CDR1 and CDR2: SEHNR and FQNEAQ (reference sequence). The CDR3 nucleotides read TGTGCCAGCAGAAAGGACTACGAGCAGTACTTC. It yields the protein CASRKDYEQYF.